This TCR beta chain was recovered during a study of CD8+CD57+ T cells in acquired aplastic anemia. Study-level background: When averaged, DNA from sorted CD4+ and CD8+ cells came to 3 to 4 ug.

Germline assignment: CDR1 SGHTA and CDR2 FQGNSA. The CDR3 totals 12 residues, both ends included. Study findings and constraints: Patients and controls had CD8+ Simpson's diversity values that were not significantly distinct. Patients and controls were found to share about 31 CD8+ CDR3 sequences.

Patients included in sequencing had previously demonstrated CD8+CD57+ cell expansion by flow cytometry. At blood sampling, none of the patients had yet received therapy. TCR beta VDJ combinations and CDR3 sequences were profiled from genomic DNA. One entry per CDR3 protein, called by TCRdb with MiXCR from the reads. The profile shows roughly 250,000 distinct CDR3 sequences, 82% of them singletons. About this clonotype: Its specificity is unknown. Because it lacks the conserved phenylalanine or tryptophan at the end, this CDR3 is likely a read error. The limits of the CDR3 on the DNA are not certain, so only TCRdb's listed CDR3 is given.

The receptor comes from a human donor with aplastic anemia. The chain recombines TRBV7-2 with TRBJ2-5; the table gives TRBD2 as D, unverified against the DNA. Sequenced input: sorted CD4+, CD8+, or CD8+CD57+ T cells (not recorded which) from PBMCs. This CDR3 is CARNWTSGTAYY.